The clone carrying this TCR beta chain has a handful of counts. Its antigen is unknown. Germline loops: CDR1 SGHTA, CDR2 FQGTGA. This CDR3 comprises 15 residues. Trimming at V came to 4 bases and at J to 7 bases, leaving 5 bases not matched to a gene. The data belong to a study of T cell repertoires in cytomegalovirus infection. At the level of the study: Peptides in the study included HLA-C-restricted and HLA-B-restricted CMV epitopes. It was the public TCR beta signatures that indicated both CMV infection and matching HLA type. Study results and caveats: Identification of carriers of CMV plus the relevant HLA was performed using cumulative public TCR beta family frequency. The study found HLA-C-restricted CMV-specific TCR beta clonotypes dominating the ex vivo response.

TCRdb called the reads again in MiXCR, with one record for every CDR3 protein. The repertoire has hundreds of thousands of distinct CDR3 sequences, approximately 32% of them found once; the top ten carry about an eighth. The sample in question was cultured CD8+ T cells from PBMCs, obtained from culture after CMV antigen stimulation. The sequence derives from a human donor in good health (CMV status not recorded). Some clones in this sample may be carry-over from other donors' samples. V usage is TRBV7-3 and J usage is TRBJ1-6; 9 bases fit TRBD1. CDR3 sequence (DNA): TGTGCCAGCAGCTGGGGGGACAGGGAAAATTCACCCCTCCACTTT. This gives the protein CASSWGDRENSPLHF.